Given below is one TCR beta chain in context. Its antigen is currently unknown. The entry originates in a study of CD8 T cells in Susac syndrome. Study outcomes and limitations: In its TCR sequencing and HLA analysis, the study acknowledged that the number of individuals was relatively small.

RNA in amounts of roughly 0.5 to 1 ug was reverse transcribed with random hexamers. It was immunoSEQ multiplex PCR that amplified TCR beta CDR3 across 54 Vbeta and 13 Jbeta. From the immunoSEQ multiplex PCR reads, TCRdb called clonotypes with MiXCR, one entry per CDR3 protein. The sample shows about 300,000 distinct CDR3 sequences, approximately 85% of them seen only once. The sequenced target, TCR beta, came from blood CD8+ and CD4+ T cells. The multiple sclerosis controls were treatment-naive patients, and their relapsing-remitting disease was stable or active. The receptor was derived from a human donor with multiple sclerosis. The sample comprised CD8+ T cells from PBMCs.

The CDR3 DNA reads as TGCAGCGTTGATCCCTTGGCCGGAGCAGCGACCGAAGCTTTCTTT. Encoded protein: CSVDPLAGAATEAFF. This chain links TRBV29-1 with TRBJ1-1; D gene unclear. There are 15 residues in the CDR3. Trimming pared 3 bases from V and 8 bases from J, leaving 22 bases between. Germline V gene data show CDR1 as SQVTM and CDR2 as ANQGSEA.